This T cell receptor beta chain was observed in a study of T-cell memory formation after mild COVID-19. The study's findings and limits: There was a balanced CD4/CD8 profile in clones contracting day 15 to 85, and later expanders leaned CD4+.

TCRdb re-called the 5' RACE reads with MiXCR, one entry per CDR3 protein. This repertoire shows approximately 250,000 distinct CDR3 sequences, around 17% found once; its top ten account for 22%. Only a few counts were recorded for this clonotype. The antigen is unknown. The CDR3 extends over 13 amino acids. V shed 5 bases and J shed 1 base, with 9 bases lying between them. Germline assignment: CDR1 DFQATT and CDR2 SNEGSKA (reference sequence). The TCR comes from a man aged 18-30 years who had mild COVID-19 (a few samples of this study predate the infection). Cell type and time point are not known. The sequencing input was PBMCs or a T cell subset sorted from them (not recorded which). The chain uses TRBV20-1 and TRBJ2-4; D gene unclear. The CDR3 loop reads CSAPSLAKNIQYF. For the CDR3, the DNA is TGCAGTGCTCCTTCCCTGGCCAAAAACATTCAGTACTTC.